The 3 T cell receptor beta chains below come from one sample, sequenced in a study of blood T cell repertoires in COVID-19. The data were produced by immunoSEQ multiplex PCR, yet TCRdb's version contains in-frame clones alone and is incomplete. Counted here are around 430,000 clones, roughly 88% occurring once; the ten biggest clones make up roughly an eighth. The sequencing input was peripheral blood. The receptors were gathered from a woman aged 50 to 60 with COVID-19, enrolled during active disease.

The rearrangement links TRBV11-2 to TRBJ2-1; weak D call: TRBD1 (6 bases). Trimming pared 1 base from V and 10 bases from J, leaving 11 bases between. The germline gives CDR1 SGHAT, CDR2 FQNNGV. The CDR3 runs to 13 residues. The CDR3 is CASSLGFGTEQFF. The DNA of the CDR3 is TGTGCCAGCAGCTTAGGTTTCGGGACAGAGCAGTTCTTC.

The CDR3 loop reads CASRTRDSGTQYF. In DNA, the CDR3 is TGTGCCAGCAGGACCAGGGACAGTGGTACGCAGTATTTT. This chain links TRBV2 with TRBJ2-3, with 7 nucleotides matching TRBD1. Per the germline V gene, CDR1 is SNHLY and CDR2 is FYNNEI. V dropped 6 bases and J dropped 8; count of bases not matched to a gene: 8. The CDR3 is 13 residues long.

In this sample, this clone turned up a few times. The rearrangement links TRBV18 to TRBJ1-1; no clear D. Between the trimmed V and J ends, which lost 3 bases and 0 bases, there was a span of 11 bases. The CDR3 loop spans 15 amino acids. Germline V CDR1 and CDR2: KGHSH, LQKENI. The DNA of the CDR3 is TGTGCCAGCTCACCCGGCCCACTAATGAACACTGAAGCTTTCTTT. Residues: CASSPGPLMNTEAFF.